This T cell receptor (beta chain) stems from a study of vaccination effects on CD4 cells after COVID-19. Only in-frame clones appear in the TCRdb table, and some are missing; sequencing was by immunoSEQ multiplex PCR. Found here are some 77,000 clones, roughly 70% of them singletons; the top ten hold approximately 4.3%. Before sequencing took place, the ViraFEST assay used viral peptide pools to expand antigen-specific CD4+ T cells. The culture ran for under eleven days, and then CD4+ T cells were isolated. Vaccinated participants had no history of SARS-CoV-2 infection and tested negative for nucleocapsid antibodies. Every well housed roughly 2.1 million PBMC, which grew in culture alongside about 9.9 IU/ml IL-2 and 8.5 to 10 ug/ml peptides. Cultures received IL-2 medium that replaced half the medium on days 3 and 7. As concerns this clone: Its specificity is not known.

Study-wide results and limits: In the late period after vaccination, infection- and vaccine-induced clones contracted markedly. Convalescent patients were scarce in the study, and it lacked early post-infection timepoints.

This TCR was recovered from a human donor who received a COVID-19 vaccine. The sample here was CD4+ T cells from PBMCs cultured with HCoV-OC43 spike peptides, taken before COVID-19 vaccination. As to subset: HCoV-OC43 spike overlapping peptide pool stimulation.

As DNA, the CDR3 is TGTGCCAGCAGCTTGGAAGACTACACTGAAGCTTTCTTT. Encoded protein: CASSLEDYTEAFF. This chain joins TRBV5-8 and TRBJ1-1; D not certain. Trimming removed 0 bases from V and 3 bases from J, with 6 bases in between. The CDR3 runs to 13 residues. Germline assignment: CDR1 SGHTS and CDR2 YDEGEE.